This T cell receptor beta chain was identified in a study of tumor-infiltrating lymphocytes in primary liver carcinoma. Co-extracted RNA and DNA came from 20-30 mg of unsorted bulk tissue. This CDR3 comprises 15 residues. Trimming stripped 7 bases from V and 0 bases from J, with 13 bases between. TCR beta cDNA was reverse-transcribed from 500 ng of total RNA. The reaction used a constant-region primer and ProtoScript II reverse transcriptase. Libraries of TCR beta came from three nested multiplex PCR rounds with slightly modified ARM-PCR. Rounds one and two of PCR, each of roughly 11 cycles, were primed with TRBV1-TRBV30 forward primers and a C-beta reverse primer. Via MiXCR, TCRdb re-called the multiplex PCR reads, giving one row per CDR3 protein. The sample carries about 120,000 distinct CDR3 sequences, around 70% recorded once.

The sequence derives from a woman in her fifties or sixties with primary liver carcinoma and hepatitis B virus infection. The sequenced sample consisted of tumor-adjacent normal liver tissue. The chain links TRBV12-3 or TRBV12-4 to TRBJ1-5; D possibly corresponds to TRBD1 (6 bases). The CDR3 sequence: CASIPTGNSNQPQHF. CDR3 coding DNA: TGTGCCAGCATTCCAACAGGGAATAGCAATCAGCCCCAGCATTTT.